Listed below are T cell receptor beta chains from one sample, sequenced in a study of blood T cell repertoires in COVID-19. Profiled with immunoSEQ multiplex PCR; TCRdb holds only in-frame clones, not every one. The sample carries about 220,000 clones, roughly four fifths recorded once. The specimen sequenced was PBMCs or T cells enriched from blood (not recorded which). The receptors here all came from a woman between 35 and 50 years old with acute COVID-19. CDR3s include the opening cysteine and the closing phenylalanine or tryptophan. Fields, in order: J gene, D gene, clone size, V gene, CDR3 protein, CDR3 DNA. A D gene is named only where the DNA matches it firmly. The size of a clone is reported for some rows only, either as once, few or many, or as a class for expanded clones.

j_gene: TRBJ2-1
d_gene: TRBD2
abundance: -
v_gene: TRBV28
CDR3aa: CASSSRTSGGYNEQFF
CDR3nt: TGTGCCAGCAGTTCCCGGACTAGCGGGGGCTACAATGAGCAGTTCTTC

j_gene: TRBJ2-7
d_gene: -
abundance: -
v_gene: TRBV11-2
CDR3aa: CASSLGFTLYEQYF
CDR3nt: TGTGCCAGCAGCTTAGGATTTACTCTTTACGAGCAGTACTTC

j_gene: TRBJ2-7
d_gene: TRBD1
abundance: -
v_gene: TRBV3-1/TRBV3-2
CDR3aa: CASSPRQGGGEQYF
CDR3nt: TGTGCCAGCAGCCCCCGACAGGGTGGGGGCGAGCAGTACTTC

j_gene: TRBJ2-1
d_gene: TRBD2
abundance: -
v_gene: TRBV7-9
CDR3aa: CASSLTSGTFSSYNEQFF
CDR3nt: TGTGCCAGCAGCTTAACTAGCGGGACCTTTAGCTCCTACAATGAGCAGTTCTTC

j_gene: TRBJ1-3
d_gene: -
abundance: -
v_gene: TRBV5-1
CDR3aa: CASSLAGKVAGNTIYF
CDR3nt: TGCGCCAGCAGCTTGGCAGGGAAAGTTGCTGGAAACACCATATATTTT

j_gene: TRBJ2-3
d_gene: TRBD2
abundance: -
v_gene: TRBV3-1/TRBV3-2
CDR3aa: CASSQGNSGGASTDTQYF
CDR3nt: TGTGCCAGCAGCCAAGGCAATAGCGGGGGGGCTAGCACAGATACGCAGTATTTT

j_gene: TRBJ2-2
d_gene: -
abundance: few
v_gene: TRBV11-2
CDR3aa: CATKSYSGELFF
CDR3nt: TGTGCCACAAAGAGCTACTCCGGGGAGCTGTTTTTT

j_gene: TRBJ1-1
d_gene: -
abundance: -
v_gene: TRBV28
CDR3aa: CASTPLGTHTEAFF
CDR3nt: TGTGCCAGCACTCCTCTAGGGACACACACTGAAGCTTTCTTT

j_gene: TRBJ2-6
d_gene: -
abundance: -
v_gene: TRBV7-6
CDR3aa: CASSTWSLGANVLTF
CDR3nt: TGTGCCAGCAGTACATGGAGTCTCGGGGCCAACGTCCTGACTTTC

j_gene: TRBJ1-5
d_gene: -
abundance: -
v_gene: TRBV28
CDR3aa: CASSLSGGNQPQHF
CDR3nt: TGTGCCAGCAGTTTATCTGGAGGCAATCAGCCCCAGCATTTT

j_gene: TRBJ1-2
d_gene: -
abundance: -
v_gene: TRBV30
CDR3aa: CAWSVGAREAYYGYTF
CDR3nt: TGTGCCTGGAGTGTAGGGGCAAGAGAGGCCTACTATGGCTACACCTTC

j_gene: TRBJ2-1
d_gene: -
abundance: -
v_gene: TRBV15
CDR3aa: CATSGGLSYNEQFF
CDR3nt: TGTGCCACCAGCGGAGGGCTCTCCTACAATGAGCAGTTCTTC

j_gene: TRBJ2-5
d_gene: -
abundance: -
v_gene: TRBV24-1
CDR3aa: CATSDLSTGQETQYF
CDR3nt: TGTGCCACCAGTGATTTGAGTACAGGCCAAGAGACCCAGTACTTC

j_gene: TRBJ1-5
d_gene: -
abundance: -
v_gene: TRBV19
CDR3aa: CASSIGDSRQPQHF
CDR3nt: TGTGCCAGTAGTATAGGGGACTCCAGGCAGCCCCAGCATTTT

j_gene: TRBJ1-4
d_gene: TRBD1
abundance: -
v_gene: TRBV7-9
CDR3aa: CASSRTGLNEKLFF
CDR3nt: TGTGCCAGCAGCCGGACAGGGTTAAATGAAAAACTGTTTTTT

j_gene: TRBJ2-1
d_gene: TRBD2
abundance: -
v_gene: TRBV30
CDR3aa: CAWSGSGAEQFF
CDR3nt: TGTGCCTGGAGTGGTAGCGGGGCTGAGCAGTTCTTC

j_gene: TRBJ2-1
d_gene: -
abundance: -
v_gene: TRBV10-3
CDR3aa: CAISVQFHNEQFF
CDR3nt: TGTGCCATCAGTGTCCAGTTCCACAATGAGCAGTTCTTC

j_gene: TRBJ1-1
d_gene: -
abundance: -
v_gene: TRBV5-1
CDR3aa: CASSLTVTNTEAFF
CDR3nt: TGCGCCAGCAGCTTGACGGTAACGAACACTGAAGCTTTCTTT

j_gene: TRBJ2-1
d_gene: TRBD2
abundance: -
v_gene: TRBV4-1
CDR3aa: CASSQDAGGAAYNEQFF
CDR3nt: TGCGCCAGCAGCCAAGATGCGGGAGGGGCCGCCTACAATGAGCAGTTCTTC

j_gene: TRBJ2-1
d_gene: TRBD2
abundance: -
v_gene: TRBV7-8
CDR3aa: CASSFGLAGNNEQFF
CDR3nt: TGTGCCAGCAGCTTTGGACTAGCGGGGAACAATGAGCAGTTCTTC

j_gene: TRBJ2-2
d_gene: TRBD1
abundance: -
v_gene: TRBV12-5
CDR3aa: CASGFLGQGAGELFF
CDR3nt: TGTGCTAGTGGTTTCCTCGGACAGGGGGCTGGGGAGCTGTTTTTT

j_gene: TRBJ2-1
d_gene: -
abundance: -
v_gene: TRBV6-2/TRBV6-3
CDR3aa: CASSYSIFLTSESYNEQFF
CDR3nt: TGTGCCAGCAGTTACTCGATATTCCTCACCAGCGAGTCCTACAATGAGCAGTTCTTC

j_gene: TRBJ1-1
d_gene: TRBD1
abundance: -
v_gene: TRBV6-1
CDR3aa: CASPGGGMNTEAFF
CDR3nt: TGTGCCAGTCCAGGGGGAGGTATGAACACTGAAGCTTTCTTT

j_gene: TRBJ1-4
d_gene: -
abundance: -
v_gene: TRBV5-5
CDR3aa: CASSVPTSATNEKLFF
CDR3nt: TGTGCCAGCAGCGTACCGACTTCCGCAACTAATGAAAAACTGTTTTTT

j_gene: TRBJ2-1
d_gene: -
abundance: -
v_gene: TRBV28
CDR3aa: CASSLVAPHEQFF
CDR3nt: TGTGCCAGCAGTTTAGTAGCCCCCCATGAGCAGTTCTTC

j_gene: TRBJ2-2
d_gene: -
abundance: -
v_gene: TRBV5-1
CDR3aa: CASSLKITGELFF
CDR3nt: TGCGCCAGCAGCTTAAAAATAACCGGGGAGCTGTTTTTT

j_gene: TRBJ1-2
d_gene: TRBD1
abundance: -
v_gene: TRBV9
CDR3aa: CASSTGQGARGYTF
CDR3nt: TGTGCCAGCAGCACCGGACAGGGGGCGCGTGGCTACACCTTC

j_gene: TRBJ2-1
d_gene: -
abundance: -
v_gene: TRBV11-3
CDR3aa: CASSLEGGGYNEQFF
CDR3nt: TGTGCCAGCAGCTTAGAAGGTGGCGGTTACAATGAGCAGTTCTTC

j_gene: TRBJ2-7
d_gene: -
abundance: -
v_gene: TRBV3-1/TRBV3-2
CDR3aa: CASSLGQLSSYEQYF
CDR3nt: TGTGCCAGCAGCCTCGGACAGCTGAGCTCCTACGAGCAGTACTTC

j_gene: TRBJ1-4
d_gene: -
abundance: -
v_gene: TRBV23-1
CDR3aa: CASSQGGENEKLFF
CDR3nt: TGCGCCAGCAGTCAGGGGGGTGAAAATGAAAAACTGTTTTTT

j_gene: TRBJ1-5
d_gene: TRBD1
abundance: -
v_gene: TRBV27
CDR3aa: CASRVAGGGQPQHF
CDR3nt: TGTGCCAGCCGGGTGGCAGGGGGTGGCCAGCCCCAGCATTTT

j_gene: TRBJ1-6
d_gene: TRBD1
abundance: few
v_gene: TRBV6-2/TRBV6-3
CDR3aa: CASSYASYRGKDNSPLHF
CDR3nt: TGTGCCAGCAGTTACGCCTCCTACAGGGGAAAGGATAATTCACCCCTCCACTTT

j_gene: TRBJ1-2
d_gene: TRBD1
abundance: -
v_gene: TRBV7-9
CDR3aa: CASSAGTGVGYTF
CDR3nt: TGTGCCAGCAGCGCAGGGACAGGGGTCGGGTACACCTTC

j_gene: TRBJ2-3
d_gene: TRBD2
abundance: -
v_gene: TRBV7-2
CDR3aa: CASSPRVRGGSDTQYF
CDR3nt: TGTGCCAGCAGCCCCCGAGTGAGGGGAGGGTCAGATACGCAGTATTTT

j_gene: TRBJ1-5
d_gene: -
abundance: -
v_gene: TRBV29-1
CDR3aa: CSVGQAGFNQPQHF
CDR3nt: TGCAGCGTTGGTCAGGCAGGGTTCAATCAGCCCCAGCATTTT

j_gene: TRBJ1-5
d_gene: -
abundance: -
v_gene: TRBV6-6
CDR3aa: CASSRGFGEPQHF
CDR3nt: TGTGCCAGCAGTAGGGGGTTTGGTGAGCCCCAGCATTTT

j_gene: TRBJ1-1
d_gene: -
abundance: -
v_gene: TRBV6-2/TRBV6-3
CDR3aa: CASSYGLSGTTNTEAFF
CDR3nt: TGTGCCAGCAGTTACGGTCTATCCGGGACAACGAACACTGAAGCTTTCTTT

j_gene: TRBJ2-5
d_gene: TRBD2
abundance: -
v_gene: TRBV2
CDR3aa: CASSATSEVTQYF
CDR3nt: TGTGCCAGCAGTGCGACTAGCGAGGTGACCCAGTACTTC

j_gene: TRBJ2-5
d_gene: -
abundance: -
v_gene: TRBV5-6
CDR3aa: CASSLKGLQETQYF
CDR3nt: TGTGCCAGCAGCTTGAAGGGGCTACAAGAGACCCAGTACTTC

j_gene: TRBJ2-5
d_gene: -
abundance: once
v_gene: TRBV7-3
CDR3aa: CASSLTTLSSVRGETQYF
CDR3nt: TGTGCCAGCAGCTTAACGACCCTCTCATCGGTACGCGGGGAGACCCAGTACTTC

j_gene: TRBJ1-1
d_gene: TRBD1
abundance: -
v_gene: TRBV6-5
CDR3aa: CASSFLRDRNTEAFF
CDR3nt: TGTGCCAGCAGTTTTCTCCGGGACAGAAACACTGAAGCTTTCTTT

j_gene: TRBJ1-2
d_gene: -
abundance: -
v_gene: TRBV12-5
CDR3aa: CASGPLLGGVANYGYTF
CDR3nt: TGTGCTAGTGGTCCACTCCTAGGGGGGGTAGCTAACTATGGCTACACCTTC

j_gene: TRBJ1-1
d_gene: -
abundance: once
v_gene: TRBV7-2
CDR3aa: CASSRLVNTEAFF
CDR3nt: TGTGCCAGCAGCCGCTTAGTGAACACTGAAGCTTTCTTT

j_gene: TRBJ1-1
d_gene: -
abundance: -
v_gene: TRBV6-6
CDR3aa: CASSYIQVSTEAFF
CDR3nt: TGTGCCAGCAGTTACATACAGGTGAGCACTGAAGCTTTCTTT

j_gene: TRBJ2-1
d_gene: -
abundance: -
v_gene: TRBV5-5
CDR3aa: CASSWAGQISYNEQFF
CDR3nt: TGTGCCAGCAGCTGGGCTGGACAGATCTCCTACAATGAGCAGTTCTTC

j_gene: TRBJ1-5
d_gene: -
abundance: -
v_gene: TRBV30
CDR3aa: CAWSGLSVNQPQHF
CDR3nt: TGTGCCTGGAGTGGATTGTCAGTCAATCAGCCCCAGCATTTT

j_gene: TRBJ2-7
d_gene: -
abundance: -
v_gene: TRBV19
CDR3aa: CASSIGASYEQYF
CDR3nt: TGTGCCAGTAGTATAGGTGCGAGCTACGAGCAGTACTTC

j_gene: TRBJ1-1
d_gene: TRBD1
abundance: -
v_gene: TRBV5-1
CDR3aa: CASSLESGGDTEAFF
CDR3nt: TGCGCCAGCAGCTTGGAGTCAGGGGGCGACACTGAAGCTTTCTTT

j_gene: TRBJ2-3
d_gene: TRBD2
abundance: once
v_gene: TRBV28
CDR3aa: CTSSRRTSGGRRDTQYF
CDR3nt: TGTACCAGCAGCCGACGGACTAGCGGAGGCCGGCGGGATACGCAGTATTTT

j_gene: TRBJ2-3
d_gene: TRBD2
abundance: -
v_gene: TRBV5-1
CDR3aa: CASSLVLRGGTDTQYF
CDR3nt: TGCGCCAGCAGCTTGGTGTTGCGGGGGGGCACAGATACGCAGTATTTT

j_gene: TRBJ2-7
d_gene: -
abundance: -
v_gene: TRBV6-5
CDR3aa: CASSYGQGTYEQYF
CDR3nt: TGTGCCAGCAGTTACGGCCAGGGCACCTACGAGCAGTACTTC

j_gene: TRBJ1-3
d_gene: -
abundance: -
v_gene: TRBV30
CDR3aa: CAWKDPGTSGNTIYF
CDR3nt: TGTGCCTGGAAAGACCCAGGGACTAGCGGAAACACCATATATTTT